The present T cell receptor (beta chain) was sequenced within a study of blood T cell repertoires in COVID-19. Overall study: Acute and convalescent COVID-19 samples came from the United States, Italy and Spain.

Germline V gene lookup returns CDR1 LGHNA and CDR2 YSLEER. This CDR3 has 15 residues. Trimming removed 4 bases from V and 3 bases from J; junction bases left unmatched: 5. The assay was immunoSEQ multiplex PCR, and TCRdb's table has in-frame clones only and misses some. The sample records some 41,000 clones, around 90% being singletons. This sequence joins TRBV4-3 and TRBJ1-4, with 7 nucleotides matching TRBD1. Material: peripheral blood. The clonotype was recovered from a woman in her thirties in a cohort sampled during active COVID-19. Here the CDR3 reads CASSPDREPNEKLFF. The CDR3 coding sequence is TGCGCCAGCAGCCCAGACAGGGAACCTAATGAAAAACTGTTTTTT.